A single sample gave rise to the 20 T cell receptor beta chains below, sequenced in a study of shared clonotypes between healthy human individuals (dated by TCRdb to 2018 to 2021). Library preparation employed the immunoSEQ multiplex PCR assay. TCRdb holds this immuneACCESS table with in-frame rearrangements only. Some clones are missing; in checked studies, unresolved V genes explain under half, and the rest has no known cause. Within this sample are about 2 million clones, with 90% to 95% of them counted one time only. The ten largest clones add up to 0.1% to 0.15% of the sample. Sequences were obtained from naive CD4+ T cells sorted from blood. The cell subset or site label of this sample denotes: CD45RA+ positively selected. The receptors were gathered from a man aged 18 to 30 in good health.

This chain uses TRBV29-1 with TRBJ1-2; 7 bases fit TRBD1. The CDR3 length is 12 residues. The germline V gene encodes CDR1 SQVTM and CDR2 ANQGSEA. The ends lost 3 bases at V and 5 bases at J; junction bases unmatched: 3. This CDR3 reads CSVEDRRYGYTF. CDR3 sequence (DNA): TGCAGCGTTGAGGACAGGAGGTATGGCTACACCTTC.

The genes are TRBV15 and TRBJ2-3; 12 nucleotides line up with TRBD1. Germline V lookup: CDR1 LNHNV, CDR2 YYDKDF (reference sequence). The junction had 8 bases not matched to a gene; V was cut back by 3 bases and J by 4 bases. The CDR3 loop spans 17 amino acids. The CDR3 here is CATSRKGTGGGSDTQYF. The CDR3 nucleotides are TGTGCCACCAGCAGGAAAGGGACAGGGGGCGGGTCAGATACGCAGTATTTT.

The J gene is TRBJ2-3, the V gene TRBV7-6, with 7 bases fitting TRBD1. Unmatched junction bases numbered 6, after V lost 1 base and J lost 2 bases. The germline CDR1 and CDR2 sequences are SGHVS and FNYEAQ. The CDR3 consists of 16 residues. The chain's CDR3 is CASSLEAGGSTDTQYF. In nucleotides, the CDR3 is TGTGCCAGCAGCTTAGAGGCAGGGGGATCCACAGATACGCAGTATTTT. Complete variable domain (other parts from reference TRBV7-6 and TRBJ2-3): GAGVSQSPRYKVTKRGQDVALRCDPISGHVSLYWYRQALGQGPEFLTYFNYEAQQDKSGLPNDRFSAERPEGSISTLTIQRTEQRDSAMYRCASSLEAGGSTDTQYFGPGTRLTVL.

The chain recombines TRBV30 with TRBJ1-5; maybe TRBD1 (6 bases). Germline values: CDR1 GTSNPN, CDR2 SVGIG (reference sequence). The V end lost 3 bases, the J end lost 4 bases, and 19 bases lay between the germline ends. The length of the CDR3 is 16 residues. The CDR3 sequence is CAWRVEGHRINQPQHF. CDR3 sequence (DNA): TGTGCCTGGAGGGTAGAGGGACACCGGATTAATCAGCCCCAGCATTTT.

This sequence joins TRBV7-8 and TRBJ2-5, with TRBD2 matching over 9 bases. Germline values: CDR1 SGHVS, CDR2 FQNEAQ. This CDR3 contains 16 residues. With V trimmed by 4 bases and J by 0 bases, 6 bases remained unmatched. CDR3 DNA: TGTGCCAGCAGCTCAAGACTAGCGGCGTACCAAGAGACCCAGTACTTC. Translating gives CASSSRLAAYQETQYF. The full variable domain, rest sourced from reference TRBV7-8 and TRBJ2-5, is GAGVSQSPRYKVAKRGQDVALRCDPISGHVSLFWYQQALGQGPEFLTYFQNEAQLDKSGLPSDRFFAERPEGSVSTLKIQRTQQEDSAVYLCASSSRLAAYQETQYFGPGTRLLVL.

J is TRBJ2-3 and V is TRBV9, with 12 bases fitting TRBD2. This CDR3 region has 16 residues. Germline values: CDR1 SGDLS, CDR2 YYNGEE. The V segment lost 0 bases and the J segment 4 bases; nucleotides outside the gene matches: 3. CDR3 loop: CASSVETSGRADTQYF. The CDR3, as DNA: TGTGCCAGCAGCGTAGAGACTAGCGGGAGAGCAGATACGCAGTATTTT.

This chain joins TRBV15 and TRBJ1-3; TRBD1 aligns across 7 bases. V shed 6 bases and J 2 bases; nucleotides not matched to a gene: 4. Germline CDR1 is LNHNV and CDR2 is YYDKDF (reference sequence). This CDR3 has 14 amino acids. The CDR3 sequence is CATRWTGTGNTIYF. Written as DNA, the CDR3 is TGTGCCACCAGATGGACAGGAACTGGAAACACCATATATTTT. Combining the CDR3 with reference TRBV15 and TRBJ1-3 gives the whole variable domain DAMVIQNPRYQVTQFGKPVTLSCSQTLNHNVMYWYQQKSSQAPKLLFHYYDKDFNNEADTPDNFQSRRPNTSFCFLDIRSPGLGDTAMYLCATRWTGTGNTIYFGEGSWLTVV.

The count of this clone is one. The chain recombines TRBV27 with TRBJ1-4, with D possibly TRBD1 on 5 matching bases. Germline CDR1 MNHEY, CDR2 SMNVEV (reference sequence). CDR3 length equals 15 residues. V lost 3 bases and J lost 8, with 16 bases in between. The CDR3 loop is CASSFYQGGREKLFF. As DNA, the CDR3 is TGTGCCAGCAGTTTCTACCAGGGTGGGAGAGAAAAACTGTTTTTT.

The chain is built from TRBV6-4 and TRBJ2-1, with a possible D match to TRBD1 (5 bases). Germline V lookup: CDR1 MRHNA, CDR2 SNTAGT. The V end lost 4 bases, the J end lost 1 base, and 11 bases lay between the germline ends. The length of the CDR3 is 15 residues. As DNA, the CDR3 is TGTGCCAGCAGTGTTGGGCAGGGATCCTACAATGAGCAGTTCTTC. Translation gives CASSVGQGSYNEQFF.

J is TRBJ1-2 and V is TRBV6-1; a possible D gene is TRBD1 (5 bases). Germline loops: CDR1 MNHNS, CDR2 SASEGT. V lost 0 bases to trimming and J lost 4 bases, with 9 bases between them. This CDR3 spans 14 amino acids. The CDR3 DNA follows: TGTGCCAGCAGTGAAGCCCACAGGACCTATGGCTACACCTTC. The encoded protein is CASSEAHRTYGYTF.

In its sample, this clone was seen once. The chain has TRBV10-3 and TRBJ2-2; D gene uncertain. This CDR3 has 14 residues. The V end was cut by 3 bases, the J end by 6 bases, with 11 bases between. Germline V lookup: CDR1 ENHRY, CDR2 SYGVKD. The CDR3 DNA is TGTGCCATCAGTGACGCACTGGTAGCCGGGGAGCTGTTTTTT. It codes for CAISDALVAGELFF.

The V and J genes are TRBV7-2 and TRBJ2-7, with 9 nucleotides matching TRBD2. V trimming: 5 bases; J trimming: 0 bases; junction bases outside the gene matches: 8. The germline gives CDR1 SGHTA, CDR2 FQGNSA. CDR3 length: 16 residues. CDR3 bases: TGTGCCAGCAGCACCCGTAGCGGGAGCCTCTCCTACGAGCAGTACTTC. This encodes CASSTRSGSLSYEQYF.

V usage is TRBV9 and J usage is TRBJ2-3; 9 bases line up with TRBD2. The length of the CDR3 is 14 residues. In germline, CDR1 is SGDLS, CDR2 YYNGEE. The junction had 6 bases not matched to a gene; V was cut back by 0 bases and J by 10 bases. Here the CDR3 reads CASSVVGSGGAQYF. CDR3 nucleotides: TGTGCCAGCAGCGTAGTCGGTAGCGGGGGTGCGCAGTATTTT.

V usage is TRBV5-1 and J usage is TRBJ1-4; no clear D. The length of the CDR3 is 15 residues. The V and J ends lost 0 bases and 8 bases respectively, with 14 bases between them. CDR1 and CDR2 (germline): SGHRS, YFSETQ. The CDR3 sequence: CASSLEGAKMEKLFF. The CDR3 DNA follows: TGCGCCAGCAGCTTGGAAGGAGCAAAAATGGAAAAACTGTTTTTT.

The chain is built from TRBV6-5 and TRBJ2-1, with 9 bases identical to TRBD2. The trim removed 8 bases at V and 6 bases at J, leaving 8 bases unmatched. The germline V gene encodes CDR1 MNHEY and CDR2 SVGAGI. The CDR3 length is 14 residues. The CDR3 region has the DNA TGTGCCAGCGGAGGCGGGGGGGGCCCCAATGAGCAGTTCTTC. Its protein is CASGGGGGPNEQFF.

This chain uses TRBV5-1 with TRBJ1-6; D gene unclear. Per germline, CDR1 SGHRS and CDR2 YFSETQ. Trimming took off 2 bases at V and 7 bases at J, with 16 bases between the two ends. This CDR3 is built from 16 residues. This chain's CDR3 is CASSLSSGSQNSPLHF. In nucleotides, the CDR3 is TGCGCCAGCAGCTTAAGTTCGGGCAGCCAGAATTCACCCCTCCACTTT.

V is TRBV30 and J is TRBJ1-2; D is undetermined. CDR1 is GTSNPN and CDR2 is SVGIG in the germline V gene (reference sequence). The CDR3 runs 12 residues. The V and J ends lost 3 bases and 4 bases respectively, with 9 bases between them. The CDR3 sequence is CAWSRFSYGYTF. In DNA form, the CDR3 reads TGTGCCTGGAGCAGATTTTCCTATGGCTACACCTTC.

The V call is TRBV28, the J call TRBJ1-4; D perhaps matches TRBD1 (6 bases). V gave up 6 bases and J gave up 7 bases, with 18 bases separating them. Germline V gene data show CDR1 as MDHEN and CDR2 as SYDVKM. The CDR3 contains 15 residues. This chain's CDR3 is CASRSGTLGSEKLFF. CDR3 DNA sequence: TGTGCCAGCAGGTCCGGGACACTGGGCAGTGAAAAACTGTTTTTT. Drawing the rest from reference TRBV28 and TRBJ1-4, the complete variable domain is DVKVTQSSRYLVKRTGEKVFLECVQDMDHENMFWYRQDPGLGLRLIYFSYDVKMKEKGDIPEGYSVSREKKERFSLILESASTNQTSMYLCASRSGTLGSEKLFFGSGTQLSVL.

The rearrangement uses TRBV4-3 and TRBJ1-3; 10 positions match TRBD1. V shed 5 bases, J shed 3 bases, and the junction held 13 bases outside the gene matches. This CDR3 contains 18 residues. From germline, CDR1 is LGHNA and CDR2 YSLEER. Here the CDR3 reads CASSSDRGRGVYGNTIYF. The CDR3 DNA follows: TGCGCCAGCAGCAGCGACAGGGGGCGCGGGGTATATGGAAACACCATATATTTT.

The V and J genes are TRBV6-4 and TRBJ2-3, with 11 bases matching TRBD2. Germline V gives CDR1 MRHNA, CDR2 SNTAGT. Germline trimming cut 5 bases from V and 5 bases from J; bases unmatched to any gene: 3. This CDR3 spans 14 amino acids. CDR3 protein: CASSLTSGRDTQYF. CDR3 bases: TGTGCCAGCAGTCTAACTAGCGGGAGAGATACGCAGTATTTT.